This entry lists 14 T cell receptor beta chains sequenced from one sample in a study of T cell responses to AZD1222 COVID-19 vaccine. Produced via immunoSEQ multiplex PCR; TCRdb's table is partial and in-frame only. This sample yields roughly 130,000 clones, of which 91% are seen a single time; roughly 7.6% belongs to the top ten. The material was peripheral blood, obtained 28 days after the second dose of the MenACWY control vaccine. The receptor source for this set is an adult who received the MenACWY meningococcal vaccine as a control.

The chain joins TRBV19 to TRBJ2-5, with 8 positions matching TRBD2. The CDR3 contains 14 residues. Germline trimming cut 7 bases from V and 2 bases from J; bases unmatched to any gene: 6. Germline values: CDR1 LNHDA, CDR2 SQIVND (reference sequence). This CDR3 reads CASKAGGGQETQYF. CDR3 sequence (DNA): TGTGCCAGTAAGGCGGGAGGAGGGCAAGAGACCCAGTACTTC.

The chain employs TRBV28 and TRBJ1-5, with TRBD1 as a possible D gene (6 bases). Germline-derived CDR1 and CDR2 are MDHEN and SYDVKM. CDR3 length: 18 amino acids. V was trimmed by 9 bases and J by 6 bases, leaving 30 bases between them. CDR3 DNA sequence: TGTGCCAGAAAAGAACGGGCCAGGGGAGAATCTTGCGGTCAGCCCCAGCATTTT. Amino acids: CARKERARGESCGQPQHF.

This clone came up once. The chain carries TRBV20-1 and TRBJ2-4; D gene unclear. Germline CDR1 is DFQATT and CDR2 is SNEGSKA (reference sequence). The CDR3 spans 11 residues. V lost 5 bases, J lost 11 bases, and 13 bases lay in between. CDR3 DNA sequence: TGCAGTGCTTTTCTTTTATCAGTTCAGTACTTC. This sequence encodes CSAFLLSVQYF.

The chain couples TRBV6-2 or TRBV6-3 to TRBJ2-4; maybe TRBD1 (6 bases). Germline CDR1 is MNHEY and CDR2 is SVGEGT. CDR3 length equals 13 residues. Between the trimmed V and J ends, which lost 7 bases and 3 bases, there was a span of 10 bases. The CDR3 DNA follows: TGTGCCAGCACCCCGGACAGCAAAAACATTCAGTACTTC. It specifies CASTPDSKNIQYF.

The genes are TRBV12-3 or TRBV12-4 and TRBJ1-5; the D is unclear. The CDR3 runs 12 residues. With 1 base removed from V and 11 bases from J, the gap between germline ends came to 9 bases. The CDR3 DNA reads TGTGCCAGCAGTTTAGACCATAGGGCCCAGCATTTT. Amino acid sequence: CASSLDHRAQHF.

This clone has more than one count but fewer than ten. The chain combines TRBV11-2 with TRBJ2-7; D uncertain. Looked up from germline, CDR1 is SGHAT and CDR2 is FQNNGV. The CDR3 loop spans 16 amino acids. The V and J ends lost 4 bases and 5 bases respectively, with 21 bases between them. CDR3 bases: TGTGCCAGCAGCTGGAGAAGGCCCAAAACTGGCCACGAGCAGTACTTC. It yields the protein CASSWRRPKTGHEQYF. Combining the CDR3 with reference TRBV11-2 and TRBJ2-7 gives the whole variable domain EAGVAQSPRYKIIEKRQSVAFWCNPISGHATLYWYQQILGQGPKLLIQFQNNGVVDDSQLPKDRFSAERLKGVDSTLKIQPAKLEDSAVYLCASSWRRPKTGHEQYFGPGTRLTVT.

The CDR3 DNA follows: TGCAGCGTTGTGGTGGGGAATGGAGAGCAGTTCTTC. Amino acids: CSVVVGNGEQFF. The chain employs TRBV29-1 and TRBJ2-1; D remains ambiguous. V lost 4 bases to trimming and J lost 10 bases, with 14 bases between them. This CDR3 is built from 12 residues. Germline V lookup: CDR1 SQVTM, CDR2 ANQGSEA.

CDR3 loop: CASSVGSGPLGYGYTF. In DNA, the CDR3 is TGTGCCAGCAGCGTGGGTTCGGGGCCTCTGGGCTATGGCTACACCTTC. This chain uses TRBV9 with TRBJ1-2; tentative D call: TRBD1 (5 bases). The CDR3 covers 16 residues. With 2 bases removed from V and 4 bases from J, the gap between germline ends came to 18 bases. Germline assignment: CDR1 SGDLS and CDR2 YYNGEE.

The gene calls are TRBV5-1 and TRBJ2-7, with 11 bases fitting TRBD1. Germline CDR1 and CDR2: SGHRS and YFSETQ. V gave up 6 bases and J gave up 0 bases; unmatched junction bases: 5. The CDR3 totals 15 residues. The CDR3, as DNA: TGCGCCAGCAACATCGGGACAGGGGGCTCCTACGAGCAGTACTTC. Translation: CASNIGTGGSYEQYF.

This CDR3 reads CASSYASGISYEQYF. The CDR3 coding sequence is TGTGCCAGCAGTTACGCTAGCGGAATCTCCTACGAGCAGTACTTC. The chain joins TRBV6-2 or TRBV6-3 to TRBJ2-7, with 7 bases lining up with TRBD2. From germline, CDR1 is MNHEY and CDR2 SVGEGT. V lost 2 bases and J lost 0; bases outside the gene matches: 4. This CDR3 has 15 residues.

The chain is built from TRBV28 and TRBJ1-3; D uncertain. The CDR3 is made up of 16 amino acids. V lost 1 base to trimming and J lost 0 bases, with 10 bases between them. Looked up from germline, CDR1 is MDHEN and CDR2 is SYDVKM. CDR3 nucleotide sequence: TGTGCCAGCAGTTTATATACGGGGAGCTCTGGAAACACCATATATTTT. It codes for CASSLYTGSSGNTIYF.

The chain recombines TRBV29-1 with TRBJ1-6; D not certain. The ends were cut back, 3 bases at V and 7 bases at J, with 7 bases in the middle. The germline V gene has CDR1 SQVTM and CDR2 ANQGSEA. This CDR3 has 12 residues. Here the CDR3 reads CSVEPRNSPLHF. The CDR3, as DNA: TGCAGCGTTGAGCCCCGGAATTCACCCCTCCACTTT.

The chain links TRBV9 to TRBJ1-2; 11 nucleotides line up with TRBD1. The CDR3 contains 16 residues. Germline V gene sequence: CDR1 SGDLS, CDR2 YYNGEE. V lost 3 bases, J lost 8 bases, and 12 bases stayed unmatched. CDR3: CASSAGGQGAFWGYTF. The CDR3 DNA is TGTGCCAGCAGCGCGGGAGGACAGGGGGCTTTCTGGGGCTACACCTTC.

The chain employs TRBV29-1 and TRBJ2-5, with 8 positions matching TRBD1. Germline CDR1 is SQVTM and CDR2 is ANQGSEA. The CDR3 loop spans 14 amino acids. V lost 6 bases to trimming and J lost 3 bases; unmatched junction nucleotides: 9. CDR3 loop: CSVGTGTGKETQYF. CDR3 bases: TGCAGCGTGGGCACCGGGACAGGAAAAGAGACCCAGTACTTC.